These T cell receptor beta chains were read from a single sample in a study of spatial heterogeneity in lung cancer. TCRdb fed the 5' RACE reads into MiXCR, producing one record per CDR3 protein. The sample yields over 6,000 distinct CDR3 sequences, 1.3% seen once. Sample: lung tumor tissue, taken at surgery. These receptors were taken from a male donor with early-stage non-small cell lung cancer. CDR3s include the opening cysteine and the closing phenylalanine or tryptophan. The D gene is left open where the match is weak. A clone size is listed for some rows: how often the clone was seen (once, few, many), or a class if it is expanded.

cdr3_nt: TGCAGTGCTAGGTACGAGCGGGAGAACGGTGAGCAGTTCTTC
cdr3_aa: CSARYERENGEQFF
d_call: TRBD2
j_call: TRBJ2-1
v_call: TRBV20-1
clone_size: medium-sized

cdr3_nt: TGTGCCAGCAGTTACTCAAAGCGGGCCCCAAATCAGCCCCAGCATTTT
cdr3_aa: CASSYSKRAPNQPQHF
d_call: -
j_call: TRBJ1-5
v_call: TRBV6-6
clone_size: medium-sized

cdr3_nt: TGTGCCAGCAGCTTTACTCCCCTGACTAGCGGCCAAGAGACCCAGTACTTC
cdr3_aa: CASSFTPLTSGQETQYF
d_call: TRBD2
j_call: TRBJ2-5
v_call: TRBV11-2
clone_size: many

cdr3_nt: TGTGCCAGCAGTTCCGGACAGGGGGCGCGAGAGACCCAGTACTTC
cdr3_aa: CASSSGQGARETQYF
d_call: TRBD1
j_call: TRBJ2-5
v_call: TRBV7-2
clone_size: many

cdr3_nt: TGTGCCAGCAGCGTAGGAGGGTTAAGCTATGGCTACACCTTC
cdr3_aa: CASSVGGLSYGYTF
d_call: -
j_call: TRBJ1-2
v_call: TRBV9
clone_size: many

cdr3_nt: TGTGCCAGCAGCCAGGTTAGGGGAGATGCCACAGATACGCAGTATTTT
cdr3_aa: CASSQVRGDATDTQYF
d_call: -
j_call: TRBJ2-3
v_call: TRBV3-1
clone_size: many

cdr3_nt: TGCAGCGTTGAATCCAGGACAGGGAACACTGAAGCTTTCTTT
cdr3_aa: CSVESRTGNTEAFF
d_call: TRBD1
j_call: TRBJ1-1
v_call: TRBV29-1
clone_size: medium-sized

cdr3_nt: TGTGCCACCAGTGATGGGCGGGAAGCTTTCTTT
cdr3_aa: CATSDGREAFF
d_call: -
j_call: TRBJ1-1
v_call: TRBV24-1
clone_size: many

cdr3_nt: TGCAGTGCTACCTCCGGGGGAGGGGGGCAAGAGACCCAGTACTTC
cdr3_aa: CSATSGGGGQETQYF
d_call: -
j_call: TRBJ2-5
v_call: TRBV20-1
clone_size: many

cdr3_nt: TGTGCCAGCCTGTTGGTTGGCTACACCTTC
cdr3_aa: CASLLVGYTF
d_call: -
j_call: TRBJ1-2
v_call: TRBV6-1
clone_size: many

cdr3_nt: TGTGCCAGCTCACCGGGACAGGGGACGGGGCAGCCCCAGCATTTT
cdr3_aa: CASSPGQGTGQPQHF
d_call: TRBD1
j_call: TRBJ1-5
v_call: TRBV18
clone_size: medium-sized

cdr3_nt: TGTGCCAGCAGTTTTAATCGGGGAGAGACCCAGTACTTC
cdr3_aa: CASSFNRGETQYF
d_call: -
j_call: TRBJ2-5
v_call: TRBV12-3/TRBV12-4
clone_size: many

cdr3_nt: TGCAGCGTTGGACCCAAGGAGAGCACTGAAGCTTTCTTT
cdr3_aa: CSVGPKESTEAFF
d_call: -
j_call: TRBJ1-1
v_call: TRBV29-1
clone_size: many

cdr3_nt: TGTGCCTGTGACAGGGTAGGGGCAGATACGCAGTATTTT
cdr3_aa: CACDRVGADTQYF
d_call: TRBD1
j_call: TRBJ2-3
v_call: TRBV30
clone_size: many

cdr3_nt: TGCAGCGTGCTGGACAGGGGCTTCGCCTACGAGCAGTACTTC
cdr3_aa: CSVLDRGFAYEQYF
d_call: TRBD1
j_call: TRBJ2-7
v_call: TRBV29-1
clone_size: large

cdr3_nt: TGTGCCAGCAGTTTAGACAGGGACTATGGCTACACCTTC
cdr3_aa: CASSLDRDYGYTF
d_call: -
j_call: TRBJ1-2
v_call: TRBV12-3/TRBV12-4
clone_size: medium-sized

cdr3_nt: TGTGCCAGTAGTATCGGGACCACACGGGAGACCCAGTACTTC
cdr3_aa: CASSIGTTRETQYF
d_call: -
j_call: TRBJ2-5
v_call: TRBV19
clone_size: many

cdr3_nt: TGCAGTGCTAGAGAATTCACCAGGGAGACCCAGTACTTC
cdr3_aa: CSAREFTRETQYF
d_call: -
j_call: TRBJ2-5
v_call: TRBV20-1
clone_size: many

cdr3_nt: TGTGCCAGCAGTCCGGGACTAGTACCCAATGAGCAGTTCTTC
cdr3_aa: CASSPGLVPNEQFF
d_call: TRBD2
j_call: TRBJ2-1
v_call: TRBV7-2
clone_size: medium-sized

cdr3_nt: TGTGCCAGTAGTCTCGACAGGGCAGATACGCAGTATTTT
cdr3_aa: CASSLDRADTQYF
d_call: TRBD1
j_call: TRBJ2-3
v_call: TRBV19
clone_size: many

cdr3_nt: TGTGCCAGCAGAAAAAGAAAGGGAATGAACACTGAAGCTTTCTTT
cdr3_aa: CASRKRKGMNTEAFF
d_call: -
j_call: TRBJ1-1
v_call: TRBV5-4
clone_size: -

cdr3_nt: TGCGCCAGCAGCTCCCAAACCGTGAACACTGAAGCTTTCTTT
cdr3_aa: CASSSQTVNTEAFF
d_call: -
j_call: TRBJ1-1
v_call: TRBV5-1
clone_size: many

cdr3_nt: TGTGCCTGGAGTGTATCCGACCCAGGGGGGCAGCCCCAGCATTTT
cdr3_aa: CAWSVSDPGGQPQHF
d_call: TRBD1
j_call: TRBJ1-5
v_call: TRBV30
clone_size: many

cdr3_nt: TGTGCCAGCAGCGTCGGGTTCTCCTACGAGCAGTACTTC
cdr3_aa: CASSVGFSYEQYF
d_call: -
j_call: TRBJ2-7
v_call: TRBV11-2
clone_size: medium-sized

cdr3_nt: TGTGCCAGCAGTTTAAGGACGCTAGCCAAAAACATTCAGTACTTC
cdr3_aa: CASSLRTLAKNIQYF
d_call: -
j_call: TRBJ2-4
v_call: TRBV12-3/TRBV12-4
clone_size: medium-sized

cdr3_nt: TGTGCCAGCAGCCCAGGACAGGGTGGGACAGATACGCAGTATTTT
cdr3_aa: CASSPGQGGTDTQYF
d_call: TRBD1
j_call: TRBJ2-3
v_call: TRBV9
clone_size: medium-sized

cdr3_nt: TGTGCCGCGCAGGGGGACACTGAAGCTTTCTTT
cdr3_aa: CAAQGDTEAFF
d_call: TRBD1
j_call: TRBJ1-1
v_call: TRBV30
clone_size: medium-sized

cdr3_nt: TGTGCCAGCAGCCGGATTGACAGGGGAGAAGCTTTCTTT
cdr3_aa: CASSRIDRGEAFF
d_call: TRBD1
j_call: TRBJ1-1
v_call: TRBV27
clone_size: many

cdr3_nt: TGTGCCAGCAGCGAGGACAGGGTGAGTTACGAGCAGTACTTC
cdr3_aa: CASSEDRVSYEQYF
d_call: TRBD1
j_call: TRBJ2-7
v_call: TRBV6-1
clone_size: medium-sized

cdr3_nt: TGTGCCAGCAGCTTAGCTGGGCGGGGGGCTTCCTACGAGCAGTACTTC
cdr3_aa: CASSLAGRGASYEQYF
d_call: TRBD2
j_call: TRBJ2-7
v_call: TRBV7-8
clone_size: medium-sized

cdr3_nt: TGTGCCACCAGTGGTCCGACAGGGATAAGGGGGGCCAACGTCCTGACTTTC
cdr3_aa: CATSGPTGIRGANVLTF
d_call: TRBD1
j_call: TRBJ2-6
v_call: TRBV24-1
clone_size: many

cdr3_nt: TGTGCCAGCAGCCAGGACTTCGGCGGTCAGCCCCAGCATTTT
cdr3_aa: CASSQDFGGQPQHF
d_call: -
j_call: TRBJ1-5
v_call: TRBV3-1
clone_size: many

cdr3_nt: TGTGCCAGTAGTACCGACAGGGGAAACGAGCAGTACTTC
cdr3_aa: CASSTDRGNEQYF
d_call: TRBD1
j_call: TRBJ2-7
v_call: TRBV19
clone_size: medium-sized

cdr3_nt: TGTGCCAGCAGCGTAGGTGGCGGGAACACCGGGGAGCTGTTTTTT
cdr3_aa: CASSVGGGNTGELFF
d_call: -
j_call: TRBJ2-2
v_call: TRBV9
clone_size: medium-sized

cdr3_nt: TGTGCCAGCAGACCTACAGGAGATCCCCAAGAGACCCAGTACTTC
cdr3_aa: CASRPTGDPQETQYF
d_call: -
j_call: TRBJ2-5
v_call: TRBV7-9
clone_size: medium-sized

cdr3_nt: TGTGCCAGCTCACCACAAAAACTCCCTCCCTACGAGCAGTACTTC
cdr3_aa: CASSPQKLPPYEQYF
d_call: -
j_call: TRBJ2-7
v_call: TRBV18
clone_size: many

cdr3_nt: TGTGCCAGCAGCCCCAGCGGGGGGGCAATCGGGGAGCTGTTTTTT
cdr3_aa: CASSPSGGAIGELFF
d_call: TRBD2
j_call: TRBJ2-2
v_call: TRBV9
clone_size: many

cdr3_nt: TGTGCCAGCTCCCAAAGGGTGGGGACTAGCGGGGACCGCTCCTACAATGAGCAGTTCTTC
cdr3_aa: CASSQRVGTSGDRSYNEQFF
d_call: TRBD2
j_call: TRBJ2-1
v_call: TRBV7-9
clone_size: many

cdr3_nt: TGTGCCACCCGGGGCAGGAGGGGACTAGAAGCCTACGAGCAGTACTTC
cdr3_aa: CATRGRRGLEAYEQYF
d_call: TRBD2
j_call: TRBJ2-7
v_call: TRBV5-4
clone_size: many

cdr3_nt: TGCAGTGCTAGCAAGGGGTTGAACACTGAAGCTTTCTTT
cdr3_aa: CSASKGLNTEAFF
d_call: -
j_call: TRBJ1-1
v_call: TRBV20-1
clone_size: many

cdr3_nt: TGTGCCAGCAGTTTGACAGGGGGCAATGAGCAGTTCTTC
cdr3_aa: CASSLTGGNEQFF
d_call: TRBD1
j_call: TRBJ2-1
v_call: TRBV12-3/TRBV12-4
clone_size: many

cdr3_nt: TGTGCCAGCAGGTCCCTATGGGGCAATCAGCCCCAGCATTTT
cdr3_aa: CASRSLWGNQPQHF
d_call: -
j_call: TRBJ1-5
v_call: TRBV11-3
clone_size: many

cdr3_nt: TGTGCCAGCAGCCAAGATAATAGAGGGGGCGTGGGGTTCTTC
cdr3_aa: CASSQDNRGGVGFF
d_call: TRBD1
j_call: TRBJ2-1
v_call: TRBV4-2
clone_size: medium-sized

cdr3_nt: TGCGCCAGCAGCGCCGCCCCGAGCTCCTACAATGAGCAGTTCTTC
cdr3_aa: CASSAAPSSYNEQFF
d_call: -
j_call: TRBJ2-1
v_call: TRBV5-1
clone_size: many

cdr3_nt: TGTGCCTGGAGGAGACAGGGGGCAACATACGAGCAGTACTTC
cdr3_aa: CAWRRQGATYEQYF
d_call: TRBD1
j_call: TRBJ2-7
v_call: TRBV30
clone_size: many